This T cell receptor beta chain came from a study of blood T cells in healthy people across ages. At the level of the study: Every two T cells gave about one barcoded beta molecule via template switching. Overall study findings and caveats: Higher diversity and more naive CD4+ cells were features of long-lived donors, compared to aged donors.

Germline loops: CDR1 SEHNR, CDR2 FQNEAQ (reference sequence). The ends were cut back, 10 bases at V and 6 bases at J, with 11 bases in the middle. The CDR3 runs 11 residues. A J-beta primer mix and a sample-barcoded 5' primer were used in a second PCR of about 7 to 11 cycles. MiXCR, run by TCRdb on the 5' RACE reads, gives a single entry per CDR3 protein. This sample has 1 million or so distinct CDR3 sequences, with approximately 25% found just once. On this clonotype: Its antigen is currently unknown.

The same data also contributed to another study, on T cells of mothers and their children. According to that study: No clone of persistent microchimeric T cells was detected.

Sequencing was carried out using blood. This sequence joins TRBV7-9 and TRBJ2-3, with unresolved D. This sequence was found in a girl aged 2-10 years in good health. The CDR3 is CATTLGDTQYF. The CDR3, as DNA: TGTGCCACCACCTTGGGGGATACGCAGTATTTT. The full variable domain, rest sourced from reference TRBV7-9 and TRBJ2-3, is DTGVSQNPRHKITKRGQNVTFRCDPISEHNRLYWYRQTLGQGPEFLTYFQNEAQLEKSRLLSDRFSAERPKGSFSTLEIQRTEQGDSAMYLCATTLGDTQYFGPGTRLTVL.